One sample yielded the 9 T cell receptor beta chains listed below, sequenced in a study of control samples from healthy donors and cancer patients. This table comes from immunoSEQ multiplex PCR, and its TCRdb copy is limited to in-frame clones, with some not included. The data show fewer than 150,000 clones, 75% to 95% seen once. Material for sequencing was blood. These TCRs come from a man between 18 and 35 years old in good health.

The chain carries TRBV9 and TRBJ1-6; possibly TRBD1 for D (6 bases). Trimming cost V 3 bases and J 9 bases, with 19 bases left between them. This CDR3 region has 16 residues. Germline lookup yields CDR1 SGDLS and CDR2 YYNGEE. The CDR3 DNA reads TGTGCCAGCAGCGGCAGGGGCGAACCAGGCACTTCACCCCTCCACTTT. It specifies CASSGRGEPGTSPLHF.

The V and J genes are TRBV24-1 and TRBJ2-1, with 8 bases aligning to TRBD2. CDR1 is KGHDR and CDR2 is SFDVKD in the germline V gene. The CDR3 is made up of 14 amino acids. The V segment lost 12 bases and the J segment 0 bases; nucleotides outside the gene matches: 6. CDR3 residues: CASSGGPSYNEQFF. CDR3 coding DNA: TGTGCCTCAAGCGGGGGACCCTCCTACAATGAGCAGTTCTTC.

The V and J genes are TRBV5-1 and TRBJ2-3; 8 bases are a match to TRBD2. This CDR3 comprises 15 residues. The germline gives CDR1 SGHRS, CDR2 YFSETQ. The V gene end was trimmed by 9 bases and the J gene end by 2 bases; junction bases not matched to a gene: 11. CDR3 residues: CANSWGGGHTDTQYF. The CDR3 coding sequence is TGCGCCAACAGTTGGGGCGGGGGGCACACAGATACGCAGTATTTT. Supplemented by reference TRBV5-1 and TRBJ2-3, the full variable domain reads KAGVTQTPRYLIKTRGQQVTLSCSPISGHRSVSWYQQTPGQGLQFLFEYFSETQRNKGNFPGRFSGRQFSNSRSEMNVSTLELGDSALYLCANSWGGGHTDTQYFGPGTRLTVL.

This clone was detected only once. The rearrangement links TRBV19 to TRBJ2-7; D is perhaps TRBD2 (7 bases). V lost 1 base and J 3 bases, leaving 13 bases between the germline ends. The CDR3 is 15 amino acids. Germline V gives CDR1 LNHDA, CDR2 SQIVND (reference sequence). The CDR3 nucleotides read TGTGCCAGTAGTATAGCCGGGGGGCCAGTCTACGAGCAGTACTTC. Amino acid sequence: CASSIAGGPVYEQYF.

This chain uses TRBV7-9 with TRBJ1-5; no firm D call. The germline CDR1 and CDR2 sequences are SEHNR and FQNEAQ (reference sequence). The V end lost 0 bases, the J end lost 6 bases, and 3 bases lay between the germline ends. The CDR3 covers 12 residues. The CDR3 region has the DNA TGTGCCAGCAGCTTAGCTGCTCAGCCCCAGCATTTT. Amino acid sequence: CASSLAAQPQHF.

The rearrangement links TRBV6-1 to TRBJ2-2; 12 bases are a match to TRBD2. Germline CDR1 is MNHNS and CDR2 is SASEGT. V was clipped by 4 bases and J by 3 bases; unmatched bases: 6. The CDR3 consists of 17 residues. CDR3 sequence: CASSATSGGGYTGELFF. CDR3 DNA sequence: TGTGCCAGCAGTGCGACTAGCGGGGGAGGGTACACCGGGGAGCTGTTTTTT.

The chain employs TRBV6-5 and TRBJ1-5, with 8 bases lining up with TRBD1. The ends lost 7 bases at V and 1 base at J; junction bases unmatched: 6. The CDR3 length is 15 residues. Per germline, CDR1 MNHEY and CDR2 SVGAGI. As DNA, the CDR3 is TGTGCCAGCACCCCAGGGGGCGCGAGCAATCAGCCCCAGCATTTT. Translated: CASTPGGASNQPQHF.

The chain carries TRBV19 and TRBJ1-1; TRBD1 matches 10 bases. The germline gives CDR1 LNHDA, CDR2 SQIVND (reference sequence). J lost 5 bases, V lost 5 bases, and 5 bases had no gene match. This CDR3 contains 14 residues. CDR3 protein: CASSLRTGGTEAFF. The CDR3 DNA reads TGTGCCAGTAGTCTCCGGACAGGGGGAACTGAAGCTTTCTTT.

This clone showed up just once. The chain uses TRBV3-1 (or the pseudogene TRBV3-2) and TRBJ1-6, with D unclear. The CDR3 sequence is 16 residues long. Germline loops: CDR1 LGHDT, CDR2 YNNKEL (reference sequence). The V end lost 4 bases, the J end lost 8 bases, and 18 bases lay between the germline ends. The CDR3 sequence is CASSPLREGNHSPLHF. The CDR3 nucleotides are TGTGCCAGCAGCCCTTTGAGGGAAGGGAACCATTCACCCCTCCACTTT.